The clone carrying this TCR beta chain was detected once. Repertoires were generated with immunoSEQ multiplex PCR, while TCRdb's copy carries only in-frame clones and drops some. Of some 120,000 clones detected, approximately 94% appear once; the ten largest clones hold about 3.6%. These data come from a study of control samples from healthy donors and cancer patients. The CDR3 is 16 residues long. V lost 1 base and J lost 4; bases outside the gene matches: 6. Germline CDR1 SEHNR, CDR2 FQNEAQ (reference sequence). The clonotype was recovered from a man aged 30 to 39 in good health. The sample was blood. This rearrangement joins TRBV7-9 to TRBJ1-3; 8 bases line up with TRBD1. The CDR3 region has the DNA TGTGCCAGCAGCTTAGTTGGGGACAGGTCGGGAAACACCATATATTTT. Translated: CASSLVGDRSGNTIYF.